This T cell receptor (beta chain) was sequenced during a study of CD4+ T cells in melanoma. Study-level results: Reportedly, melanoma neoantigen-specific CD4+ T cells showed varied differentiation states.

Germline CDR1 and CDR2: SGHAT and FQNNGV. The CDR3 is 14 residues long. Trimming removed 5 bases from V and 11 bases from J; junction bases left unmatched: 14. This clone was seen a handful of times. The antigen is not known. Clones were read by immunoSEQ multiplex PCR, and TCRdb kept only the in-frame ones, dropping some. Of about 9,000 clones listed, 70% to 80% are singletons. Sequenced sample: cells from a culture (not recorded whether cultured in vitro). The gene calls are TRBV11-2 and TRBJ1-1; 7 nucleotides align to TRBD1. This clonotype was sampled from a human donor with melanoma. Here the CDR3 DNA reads TGTGCCAGCAGCCCAATAGGACAGGCTCGAGCGGCTTTCTTT. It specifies CASSPIGQARAAFF.